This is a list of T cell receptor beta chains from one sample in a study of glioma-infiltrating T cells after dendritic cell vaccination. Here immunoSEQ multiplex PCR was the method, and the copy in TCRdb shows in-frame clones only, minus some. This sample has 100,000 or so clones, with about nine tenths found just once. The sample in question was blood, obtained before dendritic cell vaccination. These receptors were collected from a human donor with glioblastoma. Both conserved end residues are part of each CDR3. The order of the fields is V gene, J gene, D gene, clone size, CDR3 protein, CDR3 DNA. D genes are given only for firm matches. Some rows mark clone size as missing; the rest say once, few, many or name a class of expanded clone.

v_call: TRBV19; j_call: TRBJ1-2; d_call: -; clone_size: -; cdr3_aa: CASSIALRTALGGYTF; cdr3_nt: TGTGCCAGTAGTATAGCTTTAAGGACAGCCCTTGGGGGCTACACCTTC
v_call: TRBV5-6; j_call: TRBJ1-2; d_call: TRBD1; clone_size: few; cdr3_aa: CASSYVGTGVGYTF; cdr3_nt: TGTGCCAGCAGCTATGTAGGGACAGGGGTCGGCTACACCTTC
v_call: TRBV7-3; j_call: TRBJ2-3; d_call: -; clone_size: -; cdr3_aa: CASSLVTSDTQYF; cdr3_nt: TGTGCCAGCAGCTTGGTGACTTCAGATACGCAGTATTTT
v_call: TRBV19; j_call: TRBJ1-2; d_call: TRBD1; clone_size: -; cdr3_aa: CASWDRSYGYTF; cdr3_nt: TGTGCCAGTTGGGACAGGAGTTATGGCTACACCTTC
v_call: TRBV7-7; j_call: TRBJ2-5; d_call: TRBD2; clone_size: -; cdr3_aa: CASSPRDYGKETQYF; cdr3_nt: TGTGCCAGCAGCCCCCGGGACTACGGAAAAGAGACCCAGTACTTC
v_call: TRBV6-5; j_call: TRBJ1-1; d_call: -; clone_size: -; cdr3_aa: CASSYWAGAEAFF; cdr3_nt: TGTGCCAGCAGTTATTGGGCGGGCGCTGAAGCTTTCTTT
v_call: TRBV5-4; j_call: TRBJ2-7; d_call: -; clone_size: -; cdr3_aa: CASSPGPETYEQYF; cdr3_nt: TGTGCCAGCAGCCCAGGGCCAGAGACCTACGAGCAGTACTTC
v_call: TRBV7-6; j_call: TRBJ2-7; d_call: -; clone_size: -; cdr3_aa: CASSRTRGSAEQYF; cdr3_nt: TGTGCCAGCAGCCGGACCAGGGGATCGGCGGAGCAGTACTTC
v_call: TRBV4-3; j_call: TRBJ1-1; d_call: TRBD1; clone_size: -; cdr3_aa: CASSQDGTGTAEAFF; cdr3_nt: TGCGCCAGCAGCCAAGACGGGACAGGGACCGCTGAAGCTTTCTTT
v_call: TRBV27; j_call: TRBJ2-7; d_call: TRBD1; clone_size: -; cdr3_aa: CASSLSLTGMGEQYF; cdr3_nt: TGTGCCAGCAGTTTATCGCTGACAGGGATGGGGGAGCAGTACTTC